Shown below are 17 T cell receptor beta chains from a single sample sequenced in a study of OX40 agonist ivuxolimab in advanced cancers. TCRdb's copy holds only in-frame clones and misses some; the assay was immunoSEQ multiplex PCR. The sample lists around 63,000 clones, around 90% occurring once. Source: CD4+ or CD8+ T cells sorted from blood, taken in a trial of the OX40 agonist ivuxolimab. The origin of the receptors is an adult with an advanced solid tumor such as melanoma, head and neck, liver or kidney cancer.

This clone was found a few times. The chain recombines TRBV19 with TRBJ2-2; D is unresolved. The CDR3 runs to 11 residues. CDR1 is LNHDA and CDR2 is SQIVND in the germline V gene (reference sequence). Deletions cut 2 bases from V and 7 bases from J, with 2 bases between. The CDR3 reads CASSIIGELFF. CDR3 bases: TGTGCCAGTAGTATAATCGGGGAGCTGTTTTTT.

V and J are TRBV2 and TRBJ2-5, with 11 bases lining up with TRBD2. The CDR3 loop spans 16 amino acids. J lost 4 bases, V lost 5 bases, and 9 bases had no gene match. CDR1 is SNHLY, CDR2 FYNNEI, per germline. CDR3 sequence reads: CASSIAGGQWGETQYF. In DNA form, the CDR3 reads TGTGCCAGCAGTATAGCGGGAGGGCAATGGGGAGAGACCCAGTACTTC.

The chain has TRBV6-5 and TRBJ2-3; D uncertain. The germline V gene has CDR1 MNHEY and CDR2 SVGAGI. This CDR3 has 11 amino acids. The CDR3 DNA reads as TGTTCCTCGGGCCTCACAGATACGCAGTATTTT. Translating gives CSSGLTDTQYF.

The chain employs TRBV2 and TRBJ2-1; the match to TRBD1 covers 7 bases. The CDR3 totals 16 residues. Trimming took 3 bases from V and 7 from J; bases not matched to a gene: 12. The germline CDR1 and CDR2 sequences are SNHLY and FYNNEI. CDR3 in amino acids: CASSEGNRGWENEQFF. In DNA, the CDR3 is TGTGCCAGCAGTGAGGGTAACAGGGGCTGGGAAAATGAGCAGTTCTTC. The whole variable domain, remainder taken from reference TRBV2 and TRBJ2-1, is EPEVTQTPSHQVTQMGQEVILRCVPISNHLYFYWYRQILGQKVEFLVSFYNNEISEKSEIFDDQFSVERPDGSNFTLKIRSTKLEDSAMYFCASSEGNRGWENEQFFGPGTRLTVL.

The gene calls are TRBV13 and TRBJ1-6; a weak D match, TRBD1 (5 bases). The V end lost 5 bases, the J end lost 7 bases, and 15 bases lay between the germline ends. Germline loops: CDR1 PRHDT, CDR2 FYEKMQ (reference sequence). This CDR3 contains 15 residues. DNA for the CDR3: TGTGCCAGCAGCCGACTGGCCGGGGACAATTCACCCCTCCACTTT. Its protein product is CASSRLAGDNSPLHF.

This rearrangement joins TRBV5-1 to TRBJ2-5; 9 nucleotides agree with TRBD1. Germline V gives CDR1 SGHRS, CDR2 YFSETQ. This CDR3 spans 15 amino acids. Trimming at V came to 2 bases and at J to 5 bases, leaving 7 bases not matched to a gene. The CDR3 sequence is CASSLNRGLEETQYF. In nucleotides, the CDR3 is TGCGCCAGCAGCTTAAACAGGGGGCTTGAGGAGACCCAGTACTTC.

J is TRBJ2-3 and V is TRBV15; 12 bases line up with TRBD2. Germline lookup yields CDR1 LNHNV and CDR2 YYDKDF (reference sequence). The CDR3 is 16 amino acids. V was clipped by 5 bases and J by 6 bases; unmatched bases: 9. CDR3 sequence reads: CATSGRLAGAVDTQYF. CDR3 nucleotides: TGTGCCACCAGCGGCCGACTAGCGGGAGCGGTGGATACGCAGTATTTT.

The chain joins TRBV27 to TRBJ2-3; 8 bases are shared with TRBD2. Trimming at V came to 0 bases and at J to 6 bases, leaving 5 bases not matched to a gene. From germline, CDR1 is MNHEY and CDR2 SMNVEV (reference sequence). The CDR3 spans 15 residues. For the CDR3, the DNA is TGTGCCAGCAGTTTATCCAGCGGGAGTGCGGATACGCAGTATTTT. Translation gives CASSLSSGSADTQYF.

The CDR3 is CASSELWTNPRDTQYF. CDR3 DNA sequence: TGTGCCAGCAGTGAACTCTGGACAAATCCTCGGGATACGCAGTATTTT. The J gene is TRBJ2-3, the V gene TRBV2, with D possibly matching TRBD1 (5 bases). V lost 2 bases and J 6 bases, leaving 18 bases between the germline ends. Germline assignment: CDR1 SNHLY and CDR2 FYNNEI. This CDR3 has 16 residues.

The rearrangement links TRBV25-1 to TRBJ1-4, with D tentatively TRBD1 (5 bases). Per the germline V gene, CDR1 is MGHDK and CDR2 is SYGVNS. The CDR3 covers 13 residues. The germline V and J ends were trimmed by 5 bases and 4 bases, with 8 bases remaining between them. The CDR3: CASSFQGNEKLFF. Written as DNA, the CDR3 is TGTGCCAGCAGTTTTCAGGGTAATGAAAAACTGTTTTTT.

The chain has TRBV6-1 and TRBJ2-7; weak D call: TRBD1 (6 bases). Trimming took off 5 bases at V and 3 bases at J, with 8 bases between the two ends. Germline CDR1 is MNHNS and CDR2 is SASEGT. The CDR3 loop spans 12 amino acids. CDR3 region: CASSRTVYEQYF. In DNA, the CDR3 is TGTGCCAGCAGTCGGACAGTCTACGAGCAGTACTTC.

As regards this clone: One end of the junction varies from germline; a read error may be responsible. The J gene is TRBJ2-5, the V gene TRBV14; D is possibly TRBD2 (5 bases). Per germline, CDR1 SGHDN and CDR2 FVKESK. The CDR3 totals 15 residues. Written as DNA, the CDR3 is TGTGCCAGCGGCCAAGAAACACTAGGGAGCCGGTCCCAGTACTTC. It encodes CASGQETLGSRSQYF.

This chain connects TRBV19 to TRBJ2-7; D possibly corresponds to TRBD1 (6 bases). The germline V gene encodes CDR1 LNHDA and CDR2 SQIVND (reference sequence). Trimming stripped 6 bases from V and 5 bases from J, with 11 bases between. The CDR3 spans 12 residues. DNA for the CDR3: TGTGCCAGTAGCAATCAGGGGAACGAGCAGTACTTC. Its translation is CASSNQGNEQYF.

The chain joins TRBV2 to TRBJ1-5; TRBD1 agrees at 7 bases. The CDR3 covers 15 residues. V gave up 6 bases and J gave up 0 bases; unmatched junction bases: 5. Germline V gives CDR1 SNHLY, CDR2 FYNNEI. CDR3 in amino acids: CASSDRDYSNQPQHF. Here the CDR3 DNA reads TGTGCCAGCAGCGACAGGGATTATAGCAATCAGCCCCAGCATTTT.

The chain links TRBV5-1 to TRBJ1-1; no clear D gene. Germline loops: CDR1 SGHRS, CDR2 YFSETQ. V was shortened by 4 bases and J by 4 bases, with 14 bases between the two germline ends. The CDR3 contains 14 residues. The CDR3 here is CASSRGVVGTEAFF. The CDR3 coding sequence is TGCGCCAGCAGCCGTGGGGTGGTCGGCACTGAAGCTTTCTTT.

The chain's CDR3 is CASSSPGLAGGYEQYF. Written as DNA, the CDR3 is TGTGCCAGCAGCTCCCCGGGACTAGCGGGAGGTTACGAGCAGTACTTC. The chain couples TRBV7-8 to TRBJ2-7; 15 bases are shared with TRBD2. The CDR3 runs to 16 residues. Trimming cost V 4 bases and J 4 bases; bases outside gene matches: 5. Germline-derived CDR1 and CDR2 are SGHVS and FQNEAQ.

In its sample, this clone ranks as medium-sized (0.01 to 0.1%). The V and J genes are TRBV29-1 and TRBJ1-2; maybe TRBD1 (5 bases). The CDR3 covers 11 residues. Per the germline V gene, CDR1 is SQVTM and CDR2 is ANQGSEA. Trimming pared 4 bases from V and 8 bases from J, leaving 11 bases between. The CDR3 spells CSVAQGEGYTF. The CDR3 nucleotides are TGCAGCGTTGCCCAGGGCGAAGGCTACACCTTC.